Included here is one T cell receptor beta chain sequence, with context. Its antigen is currently unknown. This entry belongs to a study of OX40 agonist ivuxolimab in advanced cancers. The trim removed 6 bases at V and 4 bases at J, leaving 6 bases unmatched. In germline, CDR1 is MDHEN, CDR2 SYDVKM. This CDR3 is built from 14 residues. Generated by immunoSEQ multiplex PCR, the TCRdb table keeps only in-frame clones and is missing some. The sample carries about 46,000 clones, 88% recorded once. General study results and limits: Relatively little clonal expansion, among the lowest observed, appeared in partial responders at 0.1-3.0 mg/kg.

This clonotype was obtained from an adult with an advanced solid tumor such as melanoma, head and neck, liver or kidney cancer. V is TRBV28 and J is TRBJ1-3; 7 nucleotides line up with TRBD1. This sample comprised CD4+ or CD8+ T cells sorted from blood, obtained in a trial of the OX40 agonist ivuxolimab. This CDR3 is CASSKTGSGNTIYF. CDR3 sequence (DNA): TGTGCCAGCAGCAAGACAGGGAGCGGAAACACCATATATTTT.